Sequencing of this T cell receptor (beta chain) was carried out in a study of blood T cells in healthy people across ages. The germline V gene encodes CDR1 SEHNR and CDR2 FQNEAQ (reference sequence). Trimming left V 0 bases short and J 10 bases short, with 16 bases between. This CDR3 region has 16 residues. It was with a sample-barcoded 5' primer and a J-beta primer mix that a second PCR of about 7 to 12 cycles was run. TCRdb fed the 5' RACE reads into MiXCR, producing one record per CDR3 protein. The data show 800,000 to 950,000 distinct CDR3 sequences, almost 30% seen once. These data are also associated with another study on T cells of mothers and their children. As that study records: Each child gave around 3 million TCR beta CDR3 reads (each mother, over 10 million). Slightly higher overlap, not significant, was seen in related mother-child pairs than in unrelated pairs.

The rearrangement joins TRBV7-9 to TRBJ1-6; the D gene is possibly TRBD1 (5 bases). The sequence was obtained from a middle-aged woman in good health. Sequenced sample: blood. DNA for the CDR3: TGTGCCAGCAGCTTAGCGAGCGGACCTAAGGGGTCACCCCTCCACTTT. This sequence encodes CASSLASGPKGSPLHF.